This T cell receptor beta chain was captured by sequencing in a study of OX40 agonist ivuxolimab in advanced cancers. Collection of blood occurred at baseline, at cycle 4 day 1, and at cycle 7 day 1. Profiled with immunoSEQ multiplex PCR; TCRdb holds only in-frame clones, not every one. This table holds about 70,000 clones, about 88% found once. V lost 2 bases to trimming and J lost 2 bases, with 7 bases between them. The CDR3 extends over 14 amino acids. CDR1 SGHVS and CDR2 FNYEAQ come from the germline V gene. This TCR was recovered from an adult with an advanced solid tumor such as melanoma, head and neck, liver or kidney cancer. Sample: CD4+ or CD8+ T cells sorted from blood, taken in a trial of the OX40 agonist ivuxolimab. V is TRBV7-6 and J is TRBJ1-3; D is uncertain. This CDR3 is CASSLSGTGNTIYF. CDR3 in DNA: TGTGCCAGCAGCTTATCAGGAACTGGAAACACCATATATTTT.